A single sample is the source of the 5 T cell receptor beta chains below, sequenced in a study of blood T cell repertoires in COVID-19. TCRdb keeps only in-frame clones here, not all; method: immunoSEQ multiplex PCR. The sample contains some 190,000 clones, approximately 81% of which appear only once. Sequences were obtained from peripheral blood. The receptors originated from a human donor in a cohort sampled during active COVID-19.

The gene calls are TRBV5-1 and TRBJ2-3, with D maybe TRBD1 (6 bases). Looked up from germline, CDR1 is SGHRS and CDR2 is YFSETQ. CDR3 length: 15 amino acids. V lost 0 bases and J 6 bases, leaving 14 bases between the germline ends. The CDR3: CASSLVSGVTDTQYF. CDR3 DNA: TGCGCCAGCAGCTTGGTGTCAGGGGTAACGGATACGCAGTATTTT.

The J gene is TRBJ1-2, the V gene TRBV19; 7 nucleotides match TRBD1. The germline CDR1 and CDR2 sequences are LNHDA and SQIVND (reference sequence). Losses at the gene ends were 6 bases for V and 4 bases for J; bases not matched to a gene: 8. The CDR3 has 14 amino acids. The CDR3 region is CASSWSTGIYGYTF. CDR3 nucleotides: TGTGCCAGTAGCTGGTCGACAGGGATCTATGGCTACACCTTC.

The chain carries TRBV29-1 and TRBJ1-5; maybe TRBD1 (6 bases). The germline V gene has CDR1 SQVTM and CDR2 ANQGSEA. The ends were cut back, 4 bases at V and 1 base at J, with 11 bases in the middle. The CDR3 totals 14 residues. CDR3 nucleotide sequence: TGCAGCGTTGGTGAGGGGGGGAGCAATCAGCCCCAGCATTTT. This translates into CSVGEGGSNQPQHF.

This chain connects TRBV27 to TRBJ1-1, with TRBD1 as a possible D gene (5 bases). The CDR3 has 13 residues. Trimming shortened V by 3 bases and J by 11 bases, and 16 bases separated the two germline ends. Germline V gene lookup returns CDR1 MNHEY and CDR2 SMNVEV (reference sequence). For the CDR3, the DNA is TGTGCCAGCAGTTTTATTGGGACTGTGGAGGCTTTCTTT. Protein: CASSFIGTVEAFF.

V and J are TRBV24-1 and TRBJ2-5; the D gene is possibly TRBD1 (7 bases). The V end was cut by 4 bases, the J end by 1 base, with 12 bases between. The CDR3 is 15 amino acids. Germline lookup yields CDR1 KGHDR and CDR2 SFDVKD. CDR3 nucleotide sequence: TGTGCCACCAGTGAGTGGCGGGACAGCCAAGAGACCCAGTACTTC. Its translation: CATSEWRDSQETQYF.